This T cell receptor (beta chain) came from a study of blood T cell repertoires in COVID-19. About the study: The United States, Italy and Spain were the sources of the acute and convalescent COVID-19 samples. In each case, the material was cDNA or gDNA derived from T cells, B-cell-depleted T cells, or PBMCs.

In the original analysis: Nucleated cell number was recorded as an estimate derived from reference gene primer amplification. Profiled with immunoSEQ multiplex PCR; TCRdb holds only in-frame clones, not every one. The DNA gave D and trimming, while V, J and clone size come from that table. The sample includes about 240,000 clones, approximately 80% of them seen just once. Seattle cases were enrolled at active infection and followed longitudinally. In germline, CDR1 is MNHEY, CDR2 SVGAGI. V lost 5 bases, J lost 5 bases, and 10 bases stayed unmatched. The CDR3 totals 15 residues. The source material was peripheral blood. The chain has TRBV6-5 and TRBJ2-7; 9 bases align to TRBD2. This receptor was identified in a woman aged 80 or over with COVID-19, enrolled during active disease. CDR3 in amino acids: CASSRGVAGVDEQYF. The CDR3 DNA reads TGTGCCAGCAGTCGGGGAGTAGCGGGAGTTGACGAGCAGTACTTC.